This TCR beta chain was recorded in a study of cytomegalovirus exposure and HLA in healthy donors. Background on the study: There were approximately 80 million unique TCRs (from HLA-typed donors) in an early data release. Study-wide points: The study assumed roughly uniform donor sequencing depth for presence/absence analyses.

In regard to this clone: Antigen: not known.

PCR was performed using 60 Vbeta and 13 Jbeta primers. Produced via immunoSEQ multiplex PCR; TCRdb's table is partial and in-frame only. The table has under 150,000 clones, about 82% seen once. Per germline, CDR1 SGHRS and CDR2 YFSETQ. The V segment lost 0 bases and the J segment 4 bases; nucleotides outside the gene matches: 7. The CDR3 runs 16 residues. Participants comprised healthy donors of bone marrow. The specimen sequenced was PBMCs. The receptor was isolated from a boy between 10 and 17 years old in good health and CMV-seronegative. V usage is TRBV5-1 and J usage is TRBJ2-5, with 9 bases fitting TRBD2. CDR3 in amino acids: CASSLGSSGSGETQYF. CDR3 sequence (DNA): TGCGCCAGCAGCTTGGGGAGTAGCGGGAGTGGAGAGACCCAGTACTTC. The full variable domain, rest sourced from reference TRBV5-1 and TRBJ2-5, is KAGVTQTPRYLIKTRGQQVTLSCSPISGHRSVSWYQQTPGQGLQFLFEYFSETQRNKGNFPGRFSGRQFSNSRSEMNVSTLELGDSALYLCASSLGSSGSGETQYFGPGTRLLVL.